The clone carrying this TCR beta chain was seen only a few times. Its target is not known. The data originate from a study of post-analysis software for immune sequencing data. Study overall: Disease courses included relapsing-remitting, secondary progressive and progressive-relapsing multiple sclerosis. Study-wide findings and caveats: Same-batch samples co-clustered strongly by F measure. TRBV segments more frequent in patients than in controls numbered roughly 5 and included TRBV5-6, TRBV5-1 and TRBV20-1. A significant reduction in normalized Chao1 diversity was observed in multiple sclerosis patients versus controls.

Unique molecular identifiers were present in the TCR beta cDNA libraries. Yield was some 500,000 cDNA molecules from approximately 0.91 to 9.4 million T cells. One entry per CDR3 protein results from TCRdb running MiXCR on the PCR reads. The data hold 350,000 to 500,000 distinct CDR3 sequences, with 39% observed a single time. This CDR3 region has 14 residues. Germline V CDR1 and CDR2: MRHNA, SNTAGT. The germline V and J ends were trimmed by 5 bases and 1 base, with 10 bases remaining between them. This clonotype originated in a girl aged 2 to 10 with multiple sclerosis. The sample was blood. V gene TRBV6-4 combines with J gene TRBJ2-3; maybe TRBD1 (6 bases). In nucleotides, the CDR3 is TGTGCCAGCAGTCGGGACACCGGCACAGATACGCAGTATTTT. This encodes CASSRDTGTDTQYF.